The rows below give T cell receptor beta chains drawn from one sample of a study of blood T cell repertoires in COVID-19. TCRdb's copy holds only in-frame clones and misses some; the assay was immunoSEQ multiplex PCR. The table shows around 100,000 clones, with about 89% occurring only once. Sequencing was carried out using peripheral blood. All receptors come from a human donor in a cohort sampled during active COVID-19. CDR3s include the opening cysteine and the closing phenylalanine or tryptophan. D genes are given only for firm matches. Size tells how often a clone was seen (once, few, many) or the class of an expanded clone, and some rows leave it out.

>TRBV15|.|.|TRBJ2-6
CATSRELPGSGANVLTF
TGTGCCACCAGCAGAGAGTTGCCCGGCTCTGGGGCCAACGTCCTGACTTTC
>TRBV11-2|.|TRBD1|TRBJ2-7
CASSSQGASKGQYF
TGTGCCAGCAGCTCCCAGGGGGCGTCCAAGGGGCAGTACTTC
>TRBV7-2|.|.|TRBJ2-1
CASNLDQVTGDRTNEQFF
TGTGCCAGCAACCTAGACCAAGTGACTGGAGACAGAACCAATGAGCAGTTCTTC
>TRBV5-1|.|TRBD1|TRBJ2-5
CASSRGGTGGLETQYF
TGCGCCAGCAGCAGAGGAGGGACAGGGGGCTTAGAGACCCAGTACTTC
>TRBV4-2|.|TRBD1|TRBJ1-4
CASSQRDRGVNEKLFF
TGTGCCAGCAGCCAAAGGGACAGGGGCGTTAATGAAAAACTGTTTTTT
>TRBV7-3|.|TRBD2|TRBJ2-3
CASSLAGLADTQYF
TGTGCCAGCAGCCTAGCGGGGCTCGCAGATACGCAGTATTTT
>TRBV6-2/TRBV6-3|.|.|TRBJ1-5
CASSYSQGRRPQHF
TGTGCCAGCAGTTACTCGCAGGGGCGGAGGCCCCAGCATTTT
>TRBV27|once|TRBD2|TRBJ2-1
CASSLMTSGINEQFF
TGTGCCAGCAGTTTAATGACTAGCGGAATCAATGAGCAGTTCTTC
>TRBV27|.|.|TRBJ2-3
CASSSRSGGAQYF
TGTGCCAGCTCTTCGCGATCCGGTGGTGCGCAGTATTTT
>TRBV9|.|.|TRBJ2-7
CASSGKSGAGGQYF
TGTGCCAGCAGCGGAAAGTCCGGCGCCGGCGGGCAGTACTTC
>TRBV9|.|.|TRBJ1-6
CASSTPEDQGQPHSPLHF
TGTGCCAGCAGCACCCCGGAAGACCAGGGACAACCCCATTCACCCCTCCACTTT
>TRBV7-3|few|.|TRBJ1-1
CASSLGHGNTEAFF
TGTGCCAGCAGCCTAGGACACGGGAACACTGAAGCTTTCTTT
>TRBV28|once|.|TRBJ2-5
CASRQTMETQYF
TGTGCCAGCAGACAGACCATGGAGACCCAGTACTTC
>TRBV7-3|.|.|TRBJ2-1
CASSPHPSSNEQFF
TGTGCCAGCAGCCCCCACCCTAGTTCCAATGAGCAGTTCTTC
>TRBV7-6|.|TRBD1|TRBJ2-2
CASSYSQGLNTGELFF
TGTGCCAGCAGCTACTCACAGGGGCTGAACACCGGGGAGCTGTTTTTT
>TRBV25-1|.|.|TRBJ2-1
CASSLRVGNEQFF
TGTGCCAGCAGCCTCAGGGTTGGCAATGAGCAGTTCTTC
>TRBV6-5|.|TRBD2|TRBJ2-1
CASRSQLAAYNEQFF
TGTGCCAGCAGAAGCCAACTAGCGGCCTACAATGAGCAGTTCTTC
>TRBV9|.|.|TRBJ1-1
CASSPEPDRNTEAFF
TGTGCCAGCAGCCCCGAGCCCGACAGGAACACTGAAGCTTTCTTT
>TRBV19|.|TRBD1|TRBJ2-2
CASSPRTGGVTGELFF
TGTGCCAGTAGTCCCCGGACAGGGGGGGTCACCGGGGAGCTGTTTTTT
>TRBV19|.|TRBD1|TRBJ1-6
CATRQGTGAYNSPLHF
TGTGCCACGCGACAAGGGACAGGGGCCTATAATTCACCCCTCCACTTT
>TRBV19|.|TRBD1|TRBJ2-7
CASSITGAGYEQYF
TGTGCCAGTAGTATAACAGGGGCTGGCTACGAGCAGTACTTC
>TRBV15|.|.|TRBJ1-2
CATSRDRGRHYGYTF
TGTGCCACCAGCAGAGACAGGGGCCGGCACTATGGCTACACCTTC
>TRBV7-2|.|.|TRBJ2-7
CASSLNSRRNSYEQYF
TGTGCCAGCAGCTTAAATAGTAGGCGGAACTCCTACGAGCAGTACTTC
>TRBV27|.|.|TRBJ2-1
CASSLAGNNEQFF
TGTGCCAGCAGTTTAGCAGGGAACAATGAGCAGTTCTTC
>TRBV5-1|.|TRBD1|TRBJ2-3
CASRGQGDTQYF
TGCGCCAGCAGGGGACAGGGAGATACGCAGTATTTT
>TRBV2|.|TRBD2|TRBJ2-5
CAQRLAGPRETQYF
TGTGCCCAGAGACTAGCGGGACCTCGGGAGACCCAGTACTTC
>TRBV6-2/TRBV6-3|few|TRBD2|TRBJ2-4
CASSLAGGNIQYF
TGTGCCAGCAGCCTAGCGGGAGGCAACATTCAGTACTTC
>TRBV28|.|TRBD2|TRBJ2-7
CASNRPGTILAYEQYF
TGTGCCAGCAACCGACCAGGGACTATTTTGGCCTACGAGCAGTACTTC
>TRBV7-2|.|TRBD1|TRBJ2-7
CASRQMGQGPYEQYF
TGTGCCAGCAGACAAATGGGACAGGGGCCCTACGAGCAGTACTTC
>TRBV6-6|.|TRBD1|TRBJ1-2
CATISRDRVGDGYTF
TGTGCCACCATATCAAGGGACAGGGTAGGGGACGGCTACACCTTC
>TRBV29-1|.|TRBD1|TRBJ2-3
CSARRTGSTDTQYF
TGCAGCGCTAGGAGGACAGGCAGCACAGATACGCAGTATTTT
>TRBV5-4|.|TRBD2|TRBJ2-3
CASSQGLAGEVDTQYF
TGTGCCAGCAGCCAGGGACTAGCGGGAGAGGTAGATACGCAGTATTTT
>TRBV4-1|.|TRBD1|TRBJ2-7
CASSTPGTAYEQYF
TGCGCCAGCAGCACCCCCGGGACAGCCTACGAGCAGTACTTC
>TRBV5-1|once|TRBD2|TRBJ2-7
CASSLRGGSLVAGETYEQYF
TGCGCCAGCAGCTTGCGGGGGGGGTCCCTAGTAGCGGGAGAGACCTACGAGCAGTACTTC
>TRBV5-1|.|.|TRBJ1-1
CASSPWGTEDTEAFF
TGCGCCAGCAGCCCATGGGGCACCGAGGACACTGAAGCTTTCTTT
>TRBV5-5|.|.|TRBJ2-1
CASSLAPRGYNEQFF
TGTGCCAGCAGCTTGGCCCCTCGGGGGTACAATGAGCAGTTCTTC
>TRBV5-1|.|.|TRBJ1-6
CASSLDGADNSPLHF
TGCGCCAGCAGCTTGGACGGTGCGGATAATTCACCCCTCCACTTT
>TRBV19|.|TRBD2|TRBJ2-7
CASSIAASGRHEQYF
TGTGCCAGTAGTATAGCCGCTAGCGGGAGACACGAGCAGTACTTC
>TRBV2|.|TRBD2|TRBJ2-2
CASSGVTGTSGRSTGELFF
TGTGCCAGCAGTGGTGTGACCGGGACTAGCGGGAGGTCCACCGGGGAGCTGTTTTTT
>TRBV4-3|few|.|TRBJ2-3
CASSHRGTDTQYF
TGCGCCAGCAGCCACCGCGGCACAGATACGCAGTATTTT
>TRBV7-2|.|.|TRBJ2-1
CASHDGSSYNEQFF
TGTGCCAGCCACGACGGGAGCTCCTACAATGAGCAGTTCTTC
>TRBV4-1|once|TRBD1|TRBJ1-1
CASSQSGGAAFF
TGCGCCAGCAGCCAATCAGGGGGTGCGGCTTTCTTT
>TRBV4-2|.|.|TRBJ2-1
CASSQELAGRISYNEQFF
TGTGCCAGCAGCCAAGAGTTGGCGGGACGTATCTCCTACAATGAGCAGTTCTTC
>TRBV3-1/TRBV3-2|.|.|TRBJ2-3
CASSQVSGGTDTQYF
TGTGCCAGCAGCCAAGTATCCGGCGGGACAGATACGCAGTATTTT
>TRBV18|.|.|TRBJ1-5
CASSPGTGGHQPQHF
TGTGCCAGCTCACCAGGGACTGGCGGGCATCAGCCCCAGCATTTT
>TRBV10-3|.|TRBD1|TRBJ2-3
CAASGRQGDTDTQYF
TGTGCCGCATCAGGGCGGCAGGGGGACACAGATACGCAGTATTTT
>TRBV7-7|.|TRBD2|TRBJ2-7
CASSSSPGLAWSEQYF
TGTGCTAGCAGCTCCTCCCCAGGACTAGCGTGGAGCGAGCAGTACTTC
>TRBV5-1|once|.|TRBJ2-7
CASSLPGAYEQYF
TGCGCCAGCAGCTTACCCGGGGCCTACGAGCAGTACTTC
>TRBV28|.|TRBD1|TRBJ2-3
CAIQDRGKDTQYF
TGTGCCATTCAGGACAGGGGTAAGGATACGCAGTATTTT
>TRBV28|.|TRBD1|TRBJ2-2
CASDREHSGTGAGELFF
TGTGCCAGCGACAGAGAGCATTCCGGGACAGGGGCCGGGGAGCTGTTTTTT
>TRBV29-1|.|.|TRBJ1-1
CSVVLLAYTEAFF
TGCAGCGTTGTCTTGTTGGCCTACACTGAAGCTTTCTTT
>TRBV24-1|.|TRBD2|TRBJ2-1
CATSESLAGVSNEQFF
TGTGCCACCAGTGAATCTCTAGCGGGAGTTTCGAATGAGCAGTTCTTC
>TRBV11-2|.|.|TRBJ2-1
CASSSTSTEQFF
TGTGCCAGCAGCTCTACCTCGACAGAACAGTTCTTC
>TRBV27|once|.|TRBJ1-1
CASSTSMNTEAFF
TGTGCCAGCAGTACTAGTATGAACACTGAAGCTTTCTTT
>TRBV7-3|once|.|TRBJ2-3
CASSLNGITDTQYF
TGTGCCAGCAGCTTAAACGGGATCACAGATACGCAGTATTTT